The present TCR beta chain was sequenced within a study of tumor-infiltrating lymphocytes in oesophageal squamous cell carcinoma. TCRdb reprocessed the PCR reads via MiXCR and lists one record per CDR3 protein. The table includes 15,000 to 20,000 distinct CDR3 sequences, around 41% detected once. V shed 7 bases, J shed 1 base, and the junction held 9 bases outside the gene matches. Germline CDR1 reads MNHEY; CDR2 reads SMNVEV (reference sequence). This CDR3 has 17 residues. V gene TRBV27 combines with J gene TRBJ2-2; the match to TRBD2 covers 10 bases. The clonotype was recovered from a female donor with esophageal squamous cell carcinoma. Specimen: normal esophageal tissue next to the tumor. The DNA for the CDR3 is TGTGCCAGCACCAGAAGAGCGGGAGGGGGGAACACCGGGGAGCTGTTTTTT. Translation: CASTRRAGGGNTGELFF.